The next 12 T cell receptor beta chains were all read from a single sample in a study of T-cell memory formation after mild COVID-19. TCRdb analysed the 5' RACE reads with MiXCR anew, one entry per CDR3 protein. This repertoire shows a few hundred thousand distinct CDR3 sequences, roughly 26% found once; its top ten account for 8.8%. Material for sequencing was PBMCs or a T cell subset sorted from them (not recorded which). The source of these receptors is an adult woman who had mild COVID-19 (a few samples of this study predate the infection). Cell type and time point are not known.

This clonotype turned up a few times. The CDR3: CASSYPVGQAKNIQYF. The CDR3 coding sequence is TGTGCCAGCAGTTACCCCGTGGGGCAAGCCAAAAACATTCAGTACTTC. This chain joins TRBV6-5 and TRBJ2-4, with a tentative D call TRBD1 (5 bases). CDR1 is MNHEY and CDR2 is SVGAGI in the germline V gene. This CDR3 region has 16 residues. Trimming took off 2 bases at V and 0 bases at J, with 11 bases between the two ends.

V and J are TRBV20-1 and TRBJ1-3; D unclear. The CDR3 consists of 15 residues. Germline V lookup: CDR1 DFQATT, CDR2 SNEGSKA (reference sequence). V lost 0 bases and J 1 base, leaving 10 bases between the germline ends. Written as DNA, the CDR3 is TGCAGTGCTAGAGATCGGGTAGCATCTGGAAACACCATATATTTT. Protein product: CSARDRVASGNTIYF.

J is TRBJ2-2 and V is TRBV5-1, with unresolved D. CDR1 SGHRS and CDR2 YFSETQ come from the germline V gene. The length of the CDR3 is 15 residues. The V end lost 1 base, the J end lost 3 bases, and 10 bases lay between the germline ends. CDR3 nucleotides: TGCGCCAGCAGCTTGCGAAACAGTTACACCGGGGAGCTGTTTTTT. The encoded protein is CASSLRNSYTGELFF.

This clonotype has only a few counts. The V gene is TRBV28, the J gene TRBJ1-6; 7 bases agree with TRBD1. The CDR3 runs 16 residues. CDR1 MDHEN and CDR2 SYDVKM come from the germline V gene. Trimming at V came to 5 bases and at J to 4 bases, leaving 8 bases not matched to a gene. The CDR3 nucleotides are TGTGCCAGCAGTCGTTGGGACAGCCATTATAATTCACCCCTCCACTTT. Residues: CASSRWDSHYNSPLHF.

The chain carries TRBV12-3 or TRBV12-4 and TRBJ2-2; 9 bases are shared with TRBD1. The V segment lost 5 bases and the J segment 4 bases; nucleotides outside the gene matches: 14. This CDR3 is built from 18 residues. As DNA, the CDR3 is TGTGCCAGCAGTCCTGGGGGCGGGAACAGGGGGCCCACCGGGGAGCTGTTTTTT. The encoded protein is CASSPGGGNRGPTGELFF.

This clonotype was seen a few times. This chain joins TRBV12-3 or TRBV12-4 and TRBJ2-7; maybe TRBD2 (6 bases). The CDR3 runs to 15 residues. V shed 6 bases and J shed 0 bases, with 15 bases lying between them. CDR3 amino acids: CASSLSGLNSYEQYF. CDR3 in DNA: TGTGCCAGCAGCCTGTCGGGACTGAACTCCTACGAGCAGTACTTC.

This clonotype came up a few times. V gene TRBV7-8 combines with J gene TRBJ2-7, with D possibly called TRBD1 or TRBD2 (6 bases each). This CDR3 has 16 amino acids. Deletions cut 2 bases from V and 2 bases from J, with 16 bases between. Germline CDR1 and CDR2: SGHVS and FQNEAQ. CDR3 bases: TGTGCCAGCAGCTTAAAGAGGGGGGACGTCACCTACGAGCAGTACTTC. Protein: CASSLKRGDVTYEQYF.

This clonotype was recorded a few times. The chain couples TRBV7-9 to TRBJ1-1; D ambiguous. Germline lookup yields CDR1 SEHNR and CDR2 FQNEAQ (reference sequence). This CDR3 has 13 residues. V was clipped by 1 base and J by 7 bases, with 10 bases between them. The CDR3 loop reads CASSLVSVGEAFF. CDR3 DNA: TGTGCCAGCAGCTTAGTATCAGTGGGTGAAGCTTTCTTT.

This clonotype has only one observation. The chain joins TRBV20-1 to TRBJ2-1; 7 positions match TRBD2. The length of the CDR3 is 15 residues. The junction had 11 bases not matched to a gene; V was cut back by 0 bases and J by 9 bases. From germline, CDR1 is DFQATT and CDR2 SNEGSKA (reference sequence). In DNA form, the CDR3 reads TGCAGTGCTAGAGATCGTCGACTAGCACTTGGTGAGCAGTTCTTC. Translation: CSARDRRLALGEQFF.

In this sample, this clonotype turned up a few times. V and J are TRBV7-9 and TRBJ2-5; D might be TRBD2 (5 bases). This CDR3 comprises 14 residues. The germline CDR1 and CDR2 sequences are SEHNR and FQNEAQ (reference sequence). Deletions cut 5 bases from V and 5 bases from J, with 15 bases between. The CDR3 protein is CASSPPRPGETQYF. CDR3 DNA sequence: TGTGCCAGCAGCCCCCCAAGACCGGGGGAGACCCAGTACTTC.

This clonotype was recorded a few times. The chain joins TRBV6-2 or TRBV6-3 to TRBJ1-5; D is possibly TRBD1 (5 bases). Germline loops: CDR1 MNHEY, CDR2 SVGEGT. The V and J ends lost 0 bases and 9 bases respectively, with 12 bases between them. CDR3 size: 14 residues. Here the CDR3 DNA reads TGTGCCAGCAGTTACTCGGAACAGGCAGGGCCCCAGCATTTT. Its protein product is CASSYSEQAGPQHF.

This clonotype has more than one count but fewer than ten. V usage is TRBV30 and J usage is TRBJ2-1, with D unresolved. The CDR3 length is 13 residues. Between the trimmed V and J ends, which lost 0 bases and 9 bases, there was a span of 12 bases. CDR1 and CDR2 from the germline V gene are GTSNPN and SVGIG (reference sequence). DNA of the CDR3: TGTGCCTGGAGTGTTTGGGGATTCAGTGAGCAGTTCTTC. The encoded protein is CAWSVWGFSEQFF.